The 14 T cell receptor beta chains below come from one sample, sequenced in a study of T cells after yellow fever vaccination. MiXCR, applied by TCRdb to the 5' RACE reads, yields one record per CDR3 protein. The sample yields a few hundred thousand distinct CDR3 sequences, about 8.7% seen once. Sequencing was performed on PBMCs, taken on the day of the first yellow fever vaccination. These receptors originate from a man between 18 and 35 years old who received the YFV17D yellow fever vaccine.

The gene calls are TRBV20-1 and TRBJ1-6; no reliable D call. Trimming left V 3 bases short and J 0 bases short, with 9 bases between. Looked up from germline, CDR1 is DFQATT and CDR2 is SNEGSKA (reference sequence). The CDR3 has 15 amino acids. CDR3 nucleotide sequence: TGCAGTGCTAGGTGGGGAAACTCCTATAATTCACCCCTCCACTTT. This gives the protein CSARWGNSYNSPLHF.

The chain carries TRBV10-3 and TRBJ2-3, with D perhaps matching TRBD2 (5 bases). Between the trimmed V and J ends, which lost 6 bases and 2 bases, there was a span of 12 bases. Looked up from germline, CDR1 is ENHRY and CDR2 is SYGVKD. This CDR3 comprises 14 residues. Here the CDR3 DNA reads TGTGCCATCAGCCGACAAGCGGACACAGATACGCAGTATTTT. Its protein product is CAISRQADTDTQYF.

This clonotype appeared a few times. The chain is built from TRBV6-1 and TRBJ1-1, with D maybe TRBD1 (5 bases). This CDR3 has 16 amino acids. Germline V gene data show CDR1 as MNHNS and CDR2 as SASEGT. The V end was cut by 2 bases, the J end by 7 bases, with 20 bases between. This CDR3 is CASSEWGNGAAIEAFF. The CDR3 DNA is TGTGCCAGCAGTGAATGGGGCAACGGGGCGGCAATTGAAGCTTTCTTT.

The chain joins TRBV7-9 to TRBJ2-7; 11 positions match TRBD1. The CDR3 runs 16 residues. Looked up from germline, CDR1 is SEHNR and CDR2 is FQNEAQ (reference sequence). With V trimmed by 5 bases and J by 2 bases, 8 bases remained unmatched. CDR3 loop: CASSPGQGVSPYEQYF. The CDR3 nucleotides read TGTGCCAGCAGCCCGGGACAGGGGGTAAGCCCCTACGAGCAGTACTTC.

This clonotype was found many times. The chain combines TRBV2 with TRBJ2-7, with a possible D match to TRBD1 (6 bases). The CDR3 covers 14 residues. V lost 3 bases, J lost 8 bases, and 17 bases lay in between. Per germline, CDR1 SNHLY and CDR2 FYNNEI. The CDR3 spells CASSDVGAGLKQYF. CDR3 coding DNA: TGTGCCAGCAGTGATGTGGGGGCCGGCTTGAAGCAGTACTTC.

CDR3 protein: CASSTPGGGLNTGELFF. Here the CDR3 DNA reads TGTGCCAGCAGCACCCCCGGTGGGGGATTGAACACCGGGGAGCTGTTTTTT. The V gene is TRBV9, the J gene TRBJ2-2; D is perhaps TRBD1 or TRBD2 (5 bases each). The germline CDR1 and CDR2 sequences are SGDLS and YYNGEE. Trimming removed 4 bases at V and 1 base at J, with 17 bases between. This CDR3 region has 17 residues.

The J gene is TRBJ1-1, the V gene TRBV12-3 or TRBV12-4; 7 bases are a match to TRBD1. V trimming: 3 bases; J trimming: 6 bases; junction bases outside the gene matches: 4. The CDR3 extends over 13 amino acids. The CDR3 loop reads CASSFNRGPEAFF. The CDR3 bases are TGTGCCAGCAGTTTTAACAGGGGCCCTGAAGCTTTCTTT.

The chain employs TRBV7-9 and TRBJ2-3; D may be TRBD1 (5 bases). The CDR3 runs to 15 residues. Germline V gene lookup returns CDR1 SEHNR and CDR2 FQNEAQ (reference sequence). V lost 5 bases, J lost 2 bases, and 14 bases lay in between. For the CDR3, the DNA is TGTGCCAGCAGCCCTGCCCAGGGAAACACAGATACGCAGTATTTT. Its protein is CASSPAQGNTDTQYF. Full variable domain (rest looked up from reference TRBV7-9 and TRBJ2-3): DTGVSQNPRHKITKRGQNVTFRCDPISEHNRLYWYRQTLGQGPEFLTYFQNEAQLEKSRLLSDRFSAERPKGSFSTLEIQRTEQGDSAMYLCASSPAQGNTDTQYFGPGTRLTVL.

This clonotype was seen only a few times. The chain carries TRBV20-1 and TRBJ2-5; D is possibly TRBD1 (5 bases). From germline, CDR1 is DFQATT and CDR2 SNEGSKA (reference sequence). V lost 6 bases to trimming and J lost 0 bases, with 20 bases between them. This CDR3 comprises 16 residues. The CDR3 DNA sequence: TGCAGTGCACGAAAGGGGCAGATCCTATACCAAGAGACCCAGTACTTC. Its translation: CSARKGQILYQETQYF.

The rearrangement joins TRBV15 to TRBJ2-7; TRBD1 agrees at 7 bases. Germline V gene lookup returns CDR1 LNHNV and CDR2 YYDKDF (reference sequence). CDR3 length equals 12 residues. After removal of 3 bases from V and 5 bases from J, the junction contained 1 base not matched to a gene. CDR3 residues: CATSRDRNEQYF. The DNA of the CDR3 is TGTGCCACCAGCAGGGACAGGAACGAGCAGTACTTC.

The gene calls are TRBV5-4 and TRBJ2-7; tentatively, D is TRBD2 (6 bases). Per the germline V gene, CDR1 is SGHNT and CDR2 is YYREEE (reference sequence). CDR3 length: 13 amino acids. Trimming removed 4 bases at V and 3 bases at J, with 11 bases between. CDR3 DNA sequence: TGTGCCAGCAGCGGGGGGACGGTCTACGAGCAGTACTTC. It codes for CASSGGTVYEQYF.

This clonotype was seen repeatedly, ten times or more. The chain carries TRBV19 and TRBJ2-5; maybe TRBD2 (6 bases). The germline V and J ends were trimmed by 5 bases and 2 bases, with 12 bases remaining between them. This CDR3 contains 14 residues. Germline CDR1 reads LNHDA; CDR2 reads SQIVND (reference sequence). CDR3 sequence: CASSSSGRQETQYF. CDR3 DNA: TGTGCCAGTAGTTCCTCGGGGAGGCAAGAGACCCAGTACTTC.

This clonotype has just a few counts. V is TRBV11-2 and J is TRBJ1-1; 7 bases are shared with TRBD1. This CDR3 spans 15 amino acids. Germline V gene lookup returns CDR1 SGHAT and CDR2 FQNNGV. J lost 1 base, V lost 3 bases, and 5 bases had no gene match. As DNA, the CDR3 is TGTGCCAGCAGCTTGACAGGGAGGAGGAACACTGAAGCTTTCTTT. This sequence encodes CASSLTGRRNTEAFF.

This clonotype was observed at least ten times. V and J are TRBV7-9 and TRBJ1-1; D gene uncertain. The CDR3 runs 14 residues. The V gene's germline CDR1 is SEHNR and CDR2 FQNEAQ (reference sequence). V was clipped by 5 bases and J by 0 bases, with 10 bases between them. Written as DNA, the CDR3 is TGTGCCAGCAGCCCAGGCAGCTTGAACACTGAAGCTTTCTTT. It is translated as CASSPGSLNTEAFF.